This TCR beta chain originates from a study of vaccination effects on CD4 cells after COVID-19. As for this clone: Its specificity is not known.

Before sequencing, viral peptide pools were used by the ViraFEST assay to expand antigen-specific CD4+ T cells. With roughly 9 days of culture completed, CD4+ T cells were isolated. Everyone in the study got two shots of either the BNT162b2 or mRNA-1273 vaccine. Nucleocapsid antibodies stayed negative before and after vaccination, showing no earlier SARS-CoV-2 infection. In culture with around 9.1 IU/ml IL-2 and around 10 ug/ml peptides, PBMC were grown at 1.5 million to 2.5 million per well. Cells had half their medium changed to IL-2 medium on days 3 and 7. Study results and limitations: Few convalescent patients, and no early post-infection timepoints, were available to the study.

Produced via immunoSEQ multiplex PCR; TCRdb's table is partial and in-frame only. Of around 20,000 clones in the sample, more than 70% are singletons; the top ten hold about 9.1%. Trimming stripped 6 bases from V and 0 bases from J, with 11 bases between. The CDR3 is made up of 14 amino acids. Germline V CDR1 and CDR2: MNHEY, SVGEGT. The sample here was CD4+ T cells from PBMCs cultured with HCoV-229E spike peptides, taken after COVID-19 vaccination. The V gene is TRBV6-2 or TRBV6-3, the J gene TRBJ1-1, with D tentatively TRBD1 (5 bases). The origin of this receptor is a human donor who received a COVID-19 vaccine. The CDR3: CASSPGGMNTEAFF. Written as DNA, the CDR3 is TGTGCCAGCAGCCCGGGGGGAATGAACACTGAAGCTTTCTTT.